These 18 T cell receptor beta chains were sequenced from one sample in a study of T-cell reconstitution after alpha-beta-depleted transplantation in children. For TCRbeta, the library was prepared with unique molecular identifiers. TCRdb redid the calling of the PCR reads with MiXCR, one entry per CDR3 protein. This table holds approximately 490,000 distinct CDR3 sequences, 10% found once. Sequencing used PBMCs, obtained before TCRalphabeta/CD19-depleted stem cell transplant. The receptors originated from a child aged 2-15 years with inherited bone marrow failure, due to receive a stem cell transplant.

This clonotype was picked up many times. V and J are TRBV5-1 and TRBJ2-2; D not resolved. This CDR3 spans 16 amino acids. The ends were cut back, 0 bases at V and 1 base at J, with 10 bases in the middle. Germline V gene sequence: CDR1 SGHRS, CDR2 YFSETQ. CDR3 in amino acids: CASSLGVNMNTGELFF. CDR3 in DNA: TGCGCCAGCAGCTTGGGTGTCAATATGAACACCGGGGAGCTGTTTTTT.

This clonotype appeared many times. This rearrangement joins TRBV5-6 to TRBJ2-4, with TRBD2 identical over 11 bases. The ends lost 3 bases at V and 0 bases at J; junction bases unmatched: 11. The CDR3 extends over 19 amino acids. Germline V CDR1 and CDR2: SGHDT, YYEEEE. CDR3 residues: CASSSGLADFHSAKNIQYF. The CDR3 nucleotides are TGTGCCAGCAGCTCGGGACTAGCGGATTTTCACTCAGCCAAAAACATTCAGTACTTC.

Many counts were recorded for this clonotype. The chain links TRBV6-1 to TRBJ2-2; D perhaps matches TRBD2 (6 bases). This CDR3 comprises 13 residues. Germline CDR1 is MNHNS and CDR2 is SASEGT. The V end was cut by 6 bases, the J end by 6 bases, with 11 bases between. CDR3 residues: CASSHRGSGELFF. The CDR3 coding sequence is TGTGCCAGCAGCCACCGGGGGTCCGGGGAGCTGTTTTTT.

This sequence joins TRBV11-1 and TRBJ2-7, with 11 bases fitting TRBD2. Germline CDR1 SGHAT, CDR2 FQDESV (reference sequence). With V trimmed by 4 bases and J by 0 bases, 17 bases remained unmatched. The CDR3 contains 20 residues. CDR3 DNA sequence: TGTGCCAGCAGCTCAACCGGGACTAGCGGACAAATTTTGTCCTCCTACGAGCAGTACTTC. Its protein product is CASSSTGTSGQILSSYEQYF.

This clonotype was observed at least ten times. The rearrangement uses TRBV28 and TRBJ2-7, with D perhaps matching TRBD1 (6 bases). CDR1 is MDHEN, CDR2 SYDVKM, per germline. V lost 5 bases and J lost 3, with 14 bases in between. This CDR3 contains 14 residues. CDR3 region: CASSISTTGYEQYF. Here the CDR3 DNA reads TGTGCCAGCAGTATCTCCACGACAGGCTACGAGCAGTACTTC.

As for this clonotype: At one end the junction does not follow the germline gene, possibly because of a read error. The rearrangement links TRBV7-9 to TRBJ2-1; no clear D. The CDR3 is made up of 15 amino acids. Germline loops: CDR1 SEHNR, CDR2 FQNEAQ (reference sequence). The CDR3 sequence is CASSPRSSSYSEQFF. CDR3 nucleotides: TGTGCCAGCAGCCCCAGGAGTAGCTCCTACAGTGAGCAGTTCTTC.

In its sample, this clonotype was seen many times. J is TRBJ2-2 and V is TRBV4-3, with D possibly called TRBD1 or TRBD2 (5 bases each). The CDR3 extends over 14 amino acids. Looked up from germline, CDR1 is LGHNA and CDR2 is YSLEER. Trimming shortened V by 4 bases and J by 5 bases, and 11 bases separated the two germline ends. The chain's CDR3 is CASSRGRWTGELFF. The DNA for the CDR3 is TGCGCCAGCAGCCGGGGACGATGGACCGGGGAGCTGTTTTTT.

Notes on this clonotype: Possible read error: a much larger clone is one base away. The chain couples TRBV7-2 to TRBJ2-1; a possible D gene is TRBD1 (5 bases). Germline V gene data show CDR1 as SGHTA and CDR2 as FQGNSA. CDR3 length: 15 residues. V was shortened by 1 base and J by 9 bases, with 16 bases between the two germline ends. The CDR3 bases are TGTGCCAGCAGCTTAGACTCAACTTACGACAGTGAGCAGTTCTTC. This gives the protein CASSLDSTYDSEQFF.

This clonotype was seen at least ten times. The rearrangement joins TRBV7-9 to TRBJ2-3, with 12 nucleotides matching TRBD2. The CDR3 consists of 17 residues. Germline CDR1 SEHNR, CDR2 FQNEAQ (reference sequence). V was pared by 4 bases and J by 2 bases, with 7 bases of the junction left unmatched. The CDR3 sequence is CASSSKLAGGLTDTQYF. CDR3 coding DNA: TGTGCCAGCAGCTCTAAACTAGCGGGAGGACTCACAGATACGCAGTATTTT.

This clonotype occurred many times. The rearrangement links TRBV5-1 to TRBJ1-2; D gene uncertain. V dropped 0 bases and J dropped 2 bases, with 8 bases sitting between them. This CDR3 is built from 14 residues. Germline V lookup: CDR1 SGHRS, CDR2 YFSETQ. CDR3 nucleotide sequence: TGCGCCAGCAGCTTGGAGACTGGAAACTATGGCTACACCTTC. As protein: CASSLETGNYGYTF.

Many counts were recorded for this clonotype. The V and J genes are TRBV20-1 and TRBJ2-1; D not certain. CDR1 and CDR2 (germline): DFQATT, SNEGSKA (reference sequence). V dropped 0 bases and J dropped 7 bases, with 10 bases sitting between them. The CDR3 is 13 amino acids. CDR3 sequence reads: CSAREALLNEQFF. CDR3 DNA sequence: TGCAGTGCTAGAGAAGCCCTGTTGAATGAGCAGTTCTTC.

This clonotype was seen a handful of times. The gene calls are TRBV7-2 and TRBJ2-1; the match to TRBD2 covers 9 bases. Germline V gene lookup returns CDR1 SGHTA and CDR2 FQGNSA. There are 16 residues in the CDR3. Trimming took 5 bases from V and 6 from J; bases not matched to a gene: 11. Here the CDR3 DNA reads TGTGCCAGCAGCCGACTCGGGGGCGGGGGGGGCAATGAGCAGTTCTTC. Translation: CASSRLGGGGGNEQFF. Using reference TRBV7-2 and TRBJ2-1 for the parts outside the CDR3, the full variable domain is GAGVSQSPSNKVTEKGKDVELRCDPISGHTALYWYRQSLGQGLEFLIYFQGNSAPDKSGLPSDRFSAERTGGSVSTLTIQRTQQEDSAVYLCASSRLGGGGGNEQFFGPGTRLTVL.

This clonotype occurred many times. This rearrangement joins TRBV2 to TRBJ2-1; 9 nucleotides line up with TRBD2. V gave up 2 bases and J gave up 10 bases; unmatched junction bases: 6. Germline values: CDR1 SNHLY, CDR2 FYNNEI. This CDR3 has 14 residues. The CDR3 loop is CASSERLAAHEQFF. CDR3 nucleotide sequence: TGTGCCAGCAGTGAAAGACTAGCGGCACACGAGCAGTTCTTC.

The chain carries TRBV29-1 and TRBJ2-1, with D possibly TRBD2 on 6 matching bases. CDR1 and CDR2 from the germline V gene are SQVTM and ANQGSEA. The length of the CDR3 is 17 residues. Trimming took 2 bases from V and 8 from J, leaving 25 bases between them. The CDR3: CSVELTSTSQVGDEQFF. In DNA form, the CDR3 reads TGCAGCGTTGAATTAACTAGTACTAGCCAGGTTGGCGATGAGCAGTTCTTC.

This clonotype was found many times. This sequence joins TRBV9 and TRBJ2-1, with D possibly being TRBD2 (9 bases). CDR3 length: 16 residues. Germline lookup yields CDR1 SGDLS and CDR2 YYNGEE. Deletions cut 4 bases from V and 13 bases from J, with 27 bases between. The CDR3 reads CASSPSGGSAGGPQFF. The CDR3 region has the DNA TGTGCCAGCAGCCCCTCAGGGGGCTCCGCGGGAGGGCCTCAGTTCTTC.

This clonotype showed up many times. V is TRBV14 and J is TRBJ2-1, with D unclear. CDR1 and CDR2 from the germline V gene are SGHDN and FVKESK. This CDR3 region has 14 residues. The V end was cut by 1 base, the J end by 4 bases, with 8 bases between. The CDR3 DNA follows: TGTGCCAGCAGCCAAGCGGGTCGATACAATGAGCAGTTCTTC. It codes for CASSQAGRYNEQFF.

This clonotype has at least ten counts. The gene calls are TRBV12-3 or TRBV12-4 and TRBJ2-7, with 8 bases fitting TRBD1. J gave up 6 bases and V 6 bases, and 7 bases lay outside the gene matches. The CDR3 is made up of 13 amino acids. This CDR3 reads CASSQFTGGEQYF. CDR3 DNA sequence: TGTGCCAGCAGCCAGTTCACAGGGGGCGAGCAGTACTTC.

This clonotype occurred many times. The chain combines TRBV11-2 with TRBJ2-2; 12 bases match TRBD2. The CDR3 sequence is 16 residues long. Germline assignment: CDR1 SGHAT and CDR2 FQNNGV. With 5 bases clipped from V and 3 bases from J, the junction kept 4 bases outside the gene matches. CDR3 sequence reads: CASSGGLAGYTGELFF. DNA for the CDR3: TGTGCCAGCAGCGGCGGACTAGCGGGGTACACCGGGGAGCTGTTTTTT.